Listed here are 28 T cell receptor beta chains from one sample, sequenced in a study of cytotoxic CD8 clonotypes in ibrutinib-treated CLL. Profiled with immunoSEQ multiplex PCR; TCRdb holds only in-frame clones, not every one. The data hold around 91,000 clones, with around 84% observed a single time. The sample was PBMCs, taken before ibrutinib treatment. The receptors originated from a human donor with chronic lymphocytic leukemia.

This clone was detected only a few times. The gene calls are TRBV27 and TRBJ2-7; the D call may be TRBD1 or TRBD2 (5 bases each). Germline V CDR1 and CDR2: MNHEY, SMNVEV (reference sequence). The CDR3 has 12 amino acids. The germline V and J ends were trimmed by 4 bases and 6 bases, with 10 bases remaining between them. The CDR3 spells CASSWGSGEQYF. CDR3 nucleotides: TGTGCCAGCAGTTGGGGGTCGGGCGAGCAGTACTTC.

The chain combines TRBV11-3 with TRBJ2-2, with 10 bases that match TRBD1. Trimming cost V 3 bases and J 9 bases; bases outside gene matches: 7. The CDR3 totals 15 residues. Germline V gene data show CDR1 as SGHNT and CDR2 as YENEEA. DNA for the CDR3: TGTGCCAGCAGCTTGGAGGGACAGGGGCGTAGGGAGCTGTTTTTT. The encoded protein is CASSLEGQGRRELFF.

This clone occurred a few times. CDR3 nucleotides: TGTGCCAGCAGCGTCGGACAGGTCGTCGACGAGCAGTACTTC. This sequence encodes CASSVGQVVDEQYF. The genes are TRBV9 and TRBJ2-7; 7 bases agree with TRBD1. Germline lookup yields CDR1 SGDLS and CDR2 YYNGEE. The CDR3 length is 14 residues. V was clipped by 2 bases and J by 5 bases; unmatched bases: 7.

This chain's CDR3 is CASSFQPGAYNEQFF. The CDR3 DNA is TGTGCCAGCAGCTTTCAGCCTGGGGCCTACAATGAGCAGTTCTTC. This chain connects TRBV7-2 to TRBJ2-1, with unresolved D. The germline gives CDR1 SGHTA, CDR2 FQGNSA. This CDR3 comprises 15 residues. V was clipped by 3 bases and J by 2 bases, with 11 bases between them.

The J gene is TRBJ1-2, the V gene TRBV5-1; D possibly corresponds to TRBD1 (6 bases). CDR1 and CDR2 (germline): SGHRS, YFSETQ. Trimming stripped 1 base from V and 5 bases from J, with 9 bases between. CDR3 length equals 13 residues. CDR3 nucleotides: TGCGCCAGCAGCTTGTCCAGGGGTTATGGCTACACCTTC. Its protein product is CASSLSRGYGYTF.

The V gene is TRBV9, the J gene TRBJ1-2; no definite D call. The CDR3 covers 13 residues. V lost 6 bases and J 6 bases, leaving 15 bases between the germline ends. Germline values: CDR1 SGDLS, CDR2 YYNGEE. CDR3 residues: CASNLGGLDGYTF. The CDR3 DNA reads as TGTGCCAGCAACCTGGGAGGGTTGGATGGCTACACCTTC.

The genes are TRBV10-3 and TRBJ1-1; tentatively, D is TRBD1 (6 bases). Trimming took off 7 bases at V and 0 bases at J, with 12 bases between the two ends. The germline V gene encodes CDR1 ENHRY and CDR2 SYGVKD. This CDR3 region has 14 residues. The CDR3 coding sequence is TGTGCCATCACCCCGACAGGCATGAACACTGAAGCTTTCTTT. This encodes CAITPTGMNTEAFF.

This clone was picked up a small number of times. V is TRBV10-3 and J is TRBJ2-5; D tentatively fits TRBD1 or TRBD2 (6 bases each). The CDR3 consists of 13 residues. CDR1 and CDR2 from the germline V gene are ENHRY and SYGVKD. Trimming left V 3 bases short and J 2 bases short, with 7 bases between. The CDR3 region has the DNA TGTGCCATCAGTGAAGGGGGGCAAGAGACCCAGTACTTC. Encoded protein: CAISEGGQETQYF.

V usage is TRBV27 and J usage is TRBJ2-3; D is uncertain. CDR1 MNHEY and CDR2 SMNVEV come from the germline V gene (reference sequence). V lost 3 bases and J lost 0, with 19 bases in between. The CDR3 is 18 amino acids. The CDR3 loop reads CASSLLPAGSTSTDTQYF. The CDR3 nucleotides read TGTGCCAGCAGTTTGTTACCCGCCGGGTCTACTAGCACAGATACGCAGTATTTT.

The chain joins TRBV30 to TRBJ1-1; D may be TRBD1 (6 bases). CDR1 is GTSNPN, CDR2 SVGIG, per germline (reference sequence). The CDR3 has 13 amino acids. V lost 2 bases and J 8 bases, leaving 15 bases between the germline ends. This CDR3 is CAWSPPGGAEAFF. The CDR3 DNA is TGTGCCTGGAGTCCCCCCGGGGGGGCAGAAGCTTTCTTT.

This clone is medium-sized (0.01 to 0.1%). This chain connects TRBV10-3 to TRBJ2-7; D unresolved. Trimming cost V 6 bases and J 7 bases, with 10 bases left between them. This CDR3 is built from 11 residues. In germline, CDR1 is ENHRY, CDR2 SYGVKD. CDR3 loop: CAISLSQEQYF. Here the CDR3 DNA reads TGTGCCATCAGCCTCTCGCAGGAGCAGTACTTC.

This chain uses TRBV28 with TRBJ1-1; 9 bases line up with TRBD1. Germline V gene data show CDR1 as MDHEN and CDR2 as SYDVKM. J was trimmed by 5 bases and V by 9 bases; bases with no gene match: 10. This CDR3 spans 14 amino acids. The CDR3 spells CASKTGTGQTEAFF. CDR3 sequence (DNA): TGTGCCAGTAAGACCGGGACAGGGCAGACTGAAGCTTTCTTT.

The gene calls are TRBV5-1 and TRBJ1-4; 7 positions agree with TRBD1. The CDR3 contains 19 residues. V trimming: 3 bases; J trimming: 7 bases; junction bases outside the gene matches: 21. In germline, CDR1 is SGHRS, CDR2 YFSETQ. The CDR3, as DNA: TGCGCCAGCAGCTCCCGTTACGACTGGGACAGCGGGAGTGGTGAAAAACTGTTTTTT. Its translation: CASSSRYDWDSGSGEKLFF.

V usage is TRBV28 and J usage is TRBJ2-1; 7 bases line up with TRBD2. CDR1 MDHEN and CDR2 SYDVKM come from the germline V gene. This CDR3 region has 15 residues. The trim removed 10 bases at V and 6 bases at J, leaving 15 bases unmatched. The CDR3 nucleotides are TGTGCCACCGCGTTGGGAGCGGGACCCCCCAATGAGCAGTTCTTC. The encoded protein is CATALGAGPPNEQFF.

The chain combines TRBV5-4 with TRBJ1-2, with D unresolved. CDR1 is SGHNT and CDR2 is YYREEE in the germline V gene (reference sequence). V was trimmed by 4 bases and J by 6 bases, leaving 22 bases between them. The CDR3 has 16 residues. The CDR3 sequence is CASSLGGSSSFDGYTF. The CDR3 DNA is TGTGCCAGCAGCCTCGGTGGGAGCTCTTCTTTTGATGGCTACACCTTC.

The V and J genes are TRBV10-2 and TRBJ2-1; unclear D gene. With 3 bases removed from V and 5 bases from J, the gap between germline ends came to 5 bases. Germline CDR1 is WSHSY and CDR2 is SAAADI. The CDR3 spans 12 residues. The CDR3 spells CASSDINNEQFF. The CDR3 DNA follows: TGCGCCAGCAGTGACATAAACAATGAGCAGTTCTTC.

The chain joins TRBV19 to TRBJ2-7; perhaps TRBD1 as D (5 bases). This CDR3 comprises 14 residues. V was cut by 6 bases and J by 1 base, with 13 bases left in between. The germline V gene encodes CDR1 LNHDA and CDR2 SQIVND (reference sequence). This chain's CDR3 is CASRKQVGSYEQYF. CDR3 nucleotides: TGTGCCAGTAGAAAACAGGTTGGGTCCTACGAGCAGTACTTC.

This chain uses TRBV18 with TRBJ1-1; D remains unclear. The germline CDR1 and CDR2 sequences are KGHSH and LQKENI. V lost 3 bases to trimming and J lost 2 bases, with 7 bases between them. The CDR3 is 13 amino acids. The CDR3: CASSPALNTEAFF. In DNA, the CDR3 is TGTGCCAGCTCACCGGCATTAAACACTGAAGCTTTCTTT.

The CDR3 DNA reads as TGTGCCAGCAGTGACCCATCACGAGGGGATCCCACAGATACGCAGTATTTT. Its translation: CASSDPSRGDPTDTQYF. The chain combines TRBV25-1 with TRBJ2-3; the D call may be TRBD1 or TRBD2 (5 bases each). With 3 bases removed from V and 2 bases from J, the gap between germline ends came to 18 bases. Germline lookup yields CDR1 MGHDK and CDR2 SYGVNS. This CDR3 comprises 17 residues.

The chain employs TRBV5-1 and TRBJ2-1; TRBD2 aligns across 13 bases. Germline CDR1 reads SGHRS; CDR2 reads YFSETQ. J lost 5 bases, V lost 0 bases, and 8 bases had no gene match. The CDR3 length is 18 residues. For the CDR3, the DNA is TGCGCCAGCAGCTTGGGGGGAACTAGCGGGAGGGCCGACAATGAGCAGTTCTTC. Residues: CASSLGGTSGRADNEQFF.

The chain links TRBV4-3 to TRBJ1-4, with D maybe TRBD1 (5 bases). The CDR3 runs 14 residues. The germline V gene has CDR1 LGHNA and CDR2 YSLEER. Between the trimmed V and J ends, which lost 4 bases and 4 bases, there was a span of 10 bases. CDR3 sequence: CASSPDTINEKLFF. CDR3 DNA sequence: TGCGCCAGCAGCCCGGACACGATTAATGAAAAACTGTTTTTT.

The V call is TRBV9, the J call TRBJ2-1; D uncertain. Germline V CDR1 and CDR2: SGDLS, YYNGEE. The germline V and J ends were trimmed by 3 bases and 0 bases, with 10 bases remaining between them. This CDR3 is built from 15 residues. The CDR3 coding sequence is TGTGCCAGCAGCGGAGAAACCCTCTCCTACAATGAGCAGTTCTTC. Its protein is CASSGETLSYNEQFF.

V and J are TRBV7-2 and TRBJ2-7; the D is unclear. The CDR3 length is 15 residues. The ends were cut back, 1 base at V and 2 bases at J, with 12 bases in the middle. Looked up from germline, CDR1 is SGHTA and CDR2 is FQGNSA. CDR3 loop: CASSLVSSRTYEQYF. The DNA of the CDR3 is TGTGCCAGCAGCTTAGTTTCTAGTAGGACCTACGAGCAGTACTTC.

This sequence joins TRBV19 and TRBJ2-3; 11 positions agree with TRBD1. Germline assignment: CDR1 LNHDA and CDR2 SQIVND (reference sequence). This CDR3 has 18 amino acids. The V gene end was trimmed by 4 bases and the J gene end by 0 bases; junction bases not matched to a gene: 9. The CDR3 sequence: CASSRGQGGPTSTDTQYF. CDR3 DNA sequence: TGTGCCAGTAGTAGGGGACAGGGGGGCCCCACTAGCACAGATACGCAGTATTTT.

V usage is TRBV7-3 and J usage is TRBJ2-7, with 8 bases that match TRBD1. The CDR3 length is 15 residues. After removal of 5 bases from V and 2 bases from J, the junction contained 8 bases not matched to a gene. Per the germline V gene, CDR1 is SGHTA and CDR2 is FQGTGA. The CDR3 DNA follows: TGTGCCAGCAGCCCCCGACAGGGGAGAACCTACGAGCAGTACTTC. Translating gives CASSPRQGRTYEQYF.

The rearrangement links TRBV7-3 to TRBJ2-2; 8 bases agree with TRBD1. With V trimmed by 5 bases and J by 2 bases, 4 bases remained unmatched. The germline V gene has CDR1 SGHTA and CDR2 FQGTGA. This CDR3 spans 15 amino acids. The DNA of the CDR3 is TGTGCCAGCAGCAAGGACAGGGAAAACACCGGGGAGCTGTTTTTT. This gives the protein CASSKDRENTGELFF.

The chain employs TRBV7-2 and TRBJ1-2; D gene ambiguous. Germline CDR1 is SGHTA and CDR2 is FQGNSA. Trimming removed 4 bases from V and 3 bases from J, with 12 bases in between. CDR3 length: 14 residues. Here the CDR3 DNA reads TGTGCCAGCAGCTCTGTTGATGGATACTATGGCTACACCTTC. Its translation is CASSSVDGYYGYTF.

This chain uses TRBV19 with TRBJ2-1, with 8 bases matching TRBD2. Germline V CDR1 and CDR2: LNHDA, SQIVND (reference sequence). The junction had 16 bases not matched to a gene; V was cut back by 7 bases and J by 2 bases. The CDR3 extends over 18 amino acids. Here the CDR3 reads CASKVRESGRAAYNEQFF. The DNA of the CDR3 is TGTGCCAGTAAAGTACGGGAAAGCGGGAGAGCCGCCTACAATGAGCAGTTCTTC.